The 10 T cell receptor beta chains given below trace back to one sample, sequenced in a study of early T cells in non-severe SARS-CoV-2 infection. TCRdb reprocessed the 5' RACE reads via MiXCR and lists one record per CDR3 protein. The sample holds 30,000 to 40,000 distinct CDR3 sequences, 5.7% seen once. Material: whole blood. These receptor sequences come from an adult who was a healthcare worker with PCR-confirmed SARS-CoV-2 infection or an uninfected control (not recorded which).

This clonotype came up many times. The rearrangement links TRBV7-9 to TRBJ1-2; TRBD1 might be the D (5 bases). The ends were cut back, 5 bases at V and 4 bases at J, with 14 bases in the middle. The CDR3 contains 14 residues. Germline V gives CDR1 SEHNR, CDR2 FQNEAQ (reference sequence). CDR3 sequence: CASSGIGDPYGYTF. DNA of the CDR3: TGTGCCAGCAGCGGAATTGGGGACCCCTATGGCTACACCTTC.

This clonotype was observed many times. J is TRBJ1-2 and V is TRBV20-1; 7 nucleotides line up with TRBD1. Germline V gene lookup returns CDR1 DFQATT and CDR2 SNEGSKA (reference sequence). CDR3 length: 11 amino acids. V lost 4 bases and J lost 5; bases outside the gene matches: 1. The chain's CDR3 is CSANRGYGYTF. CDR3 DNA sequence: TGCAGTGCTAACAGGGGTTATGGCTACACCTTC.

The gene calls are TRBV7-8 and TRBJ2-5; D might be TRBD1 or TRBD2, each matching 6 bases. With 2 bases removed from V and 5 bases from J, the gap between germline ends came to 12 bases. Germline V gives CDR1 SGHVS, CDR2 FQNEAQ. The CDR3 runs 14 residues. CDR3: CASSLRGAGETQYF. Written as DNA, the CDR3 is TGTGCCAGCAGCTTAAGGGGGGCTGGGGAGACCCAGTACTTC.

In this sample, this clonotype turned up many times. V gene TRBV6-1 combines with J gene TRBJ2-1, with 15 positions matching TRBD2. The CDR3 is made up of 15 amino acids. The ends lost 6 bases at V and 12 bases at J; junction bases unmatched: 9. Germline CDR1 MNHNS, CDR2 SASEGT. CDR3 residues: CASRIQGLAGGGQFF. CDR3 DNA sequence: TGTGCCAGCAGGATACAGGGACTAGCGGGAGGTGGGCAGTTCTTC.

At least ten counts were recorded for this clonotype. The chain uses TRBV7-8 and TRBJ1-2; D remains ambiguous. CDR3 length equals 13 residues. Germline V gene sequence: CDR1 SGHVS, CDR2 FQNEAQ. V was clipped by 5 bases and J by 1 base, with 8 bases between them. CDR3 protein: CASSPANNYGYTF. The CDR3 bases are TGTGCCAGCAGCCCGGCCAATAACTATGGCTACACCTTC.

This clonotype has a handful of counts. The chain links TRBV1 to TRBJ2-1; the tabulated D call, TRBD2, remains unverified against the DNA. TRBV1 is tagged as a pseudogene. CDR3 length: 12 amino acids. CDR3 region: CTSSLQRDEQFF. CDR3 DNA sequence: TGCACCAGCAGCCTTCAGCGGGATGAGCAGTTCTTC.

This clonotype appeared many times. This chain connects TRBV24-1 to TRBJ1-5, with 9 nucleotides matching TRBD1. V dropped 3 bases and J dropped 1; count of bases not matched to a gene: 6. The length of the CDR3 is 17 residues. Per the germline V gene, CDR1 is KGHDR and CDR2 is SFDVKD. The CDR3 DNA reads TGTGCCACCAGTGATACCACAGGGGGCTGGAGCAATCAGCCCCAGCATTTT. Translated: CATSDTTGGWSNQPQHF.

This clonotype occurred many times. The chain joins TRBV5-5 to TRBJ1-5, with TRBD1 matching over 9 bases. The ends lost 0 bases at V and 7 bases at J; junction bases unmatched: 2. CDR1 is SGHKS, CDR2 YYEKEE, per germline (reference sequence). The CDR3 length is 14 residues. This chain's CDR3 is CASSLGTGVQPQHF. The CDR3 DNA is TGTGCCAGCAGCTTGGGGACAGGGGTACAGCCCCAGCATTTT.

DNA for the CDR3: TGTGCCACCAGTGAAAGGGGACAGGGCCCCAATCAGCCCCAGCATTTT. Translation gives CATSERGQGPNQPQHF. The V gene is TRBV24-1, the J gene TRBJ1-5, with TRBD1 identical over 9 bases. Germline CDR1 reads KGHDR; CDR2 reads SFDVKD. The CDR3 runs to 16 residues. The junction had 6 bases not matched to a gene; V was cut back by 4 bases and J by 3 bases.

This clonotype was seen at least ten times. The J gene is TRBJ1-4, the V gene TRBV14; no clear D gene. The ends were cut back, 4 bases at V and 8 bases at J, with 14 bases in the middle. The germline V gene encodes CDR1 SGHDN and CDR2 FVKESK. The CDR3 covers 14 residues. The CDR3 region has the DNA TGTGCCAGCAGCCGGAATCGGGCGCGGGAAAAACTGTTTTTT. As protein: CASSRNRAREKLFF. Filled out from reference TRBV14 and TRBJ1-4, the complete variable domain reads EAGVTQFPSHSVIEKGQTVTLRCDPISGHDNLYWYRRVMGKEIKFLLHFVKESKQDESGMPNNRFLAERTGGTYSTLKVQPAELEDSGVYFCASSRNRAREKLFFGSGTQLSVL.